Listed below are T cell receptor beta chains from one sample, sequenced in a study of T-cell memory formation after mild COVID-19. TCRdb used MiXCR to reprocess the 5' RACE reads, holding one entry per CDR3 protein. In the table there are 450,000 to 650,000 distinct CDR3 sequences, about 20% of which are singletons. Input material: PBMCs or a T cell subset sorted from them (not recorded which). The receptors shown here come from an adult woman who had mild COVID-19 (a few samples of this study predate the infection). Cell type and time point are not known. CDR3s include the opening cysteine and the closing phenylalanine or tryptophan. The order of the fields is D gene, J gene, V gene, clone size, CDR3 DNA, CDR3 protein. D genes are given only for firm matches. Where a row states a size, it is once, few, many or the class of an expanded clone; other rows omit it.

D: TRBD1
J: TRBJ2-5
V: TRBV6-2/TRBV6-3
size: .
DNA: TGTGCCAGCAGGCTACAGGGGGCCCAAGAGACCCAGTACTTC
CDR3: CASRLQGAQETQYF

D: TRBD1
J: TRBJ1-2
V: TRBV18
size: .
DNA: TGTGCCAGCTCACCACCGACAGGGAAAGGCTATGGCTACACCTTC
CDR3: CASSPPTGKGYGYTF

D: .
J: TRBJ2-4
V: TRBV7-2
size: few
DNA: TGTGCCAGCAGCTTAGGGGCCTACGGGAACATTCAGTACTTC
CDR3: CASSLGAYGNIQYF

D: .
J: TRBJ1-2
V: TRBV29-1
size: .
DNA: TGCAGCGTTTACCGGGACATACTCGATGGCTACACCTTC
CDR3: CSVYRDILDGYTF

D: TRBD1
J: TRBJ2-3
V: TRBV12-3/TRBV12-4
size: few
DNA: TGTGCCAGCAGTCGAAGACAGGGTGGAGATACGCAGTATTTT
CDR3: CASSRRQGGDTQYF

D: TRBD1
J: TRBJ1-2
V: TRBV29-1
size: .
DNA: TGCAGCGTTGGGGACAGTAACTATGGCTACACCTTC
CDR3: CSVGDSNYGYTF

D: .
J: TRBJ2-1
V: TRBV11-3
size: few
DNA: TGTGCCAGCAGCCCAAGGGGACGCAGGCGGGACTATGAGCAGTTCTTC
CDR3: CASSPRGRRRDYEQFF

D: .
J: TRBJ1-1
V: TRBV5-1
size: .
DNA: TGCGCCAGCAGCTATCTACCGGACCAAGGGAACACTGAAGCTTTCTTT
CDR3: CASSYLPDQGNTEAFF

D: .
J: TRBJ1-5
V: TRBV2
size: .
DNA: TGTGCCAGCAGCTTGGGGCAGGGTCACGGGCATTTT
CDR3: CASSLGQGHGHF

D: TRBD2
J: TRBJ2-7
V: TRBV3-1
size: .
DNA: TGTGCCAGCAGCCACGATTCGGGACTAGCGGGGGTCTCCTACGAGCAGTACTTC
CDR3: CASSHDSGLAGVSYEQYF

D: .
J: TRBJ2-1
V: TRBV9
size: .
DNA: TGTGCCAGCAGCGGGGGTAGTAATGAGCAGTTCTTC
CDR3: CASSGGSNEQFF

D: .
J: TRBJ1-3
V: TRBV19
size: few
DNA: TGTGCCAGTAGTATTCAGGGATCTCTTTCTGGAAACACCATATATTTT
CDR3: CASSIQGSLSGNTIYF

D: .
J: TRBJ1-6
V: TRBV2
size: .
DNA: TGTGCCAGCATCTGGGGGGGTAATTCACCCCTCCACTTT
CDR3: CASIWGGNSPLHF

D: .
J: TRBJ2-1
V: TRBV24-1
size: .
DNA: TGTGCCACCAGTGATCTGTTCGGACAGTTCTTC
CDR3: CATSDLFGQFF

D: .
J: TRBJ2-2
V: TRBV5-6
size: .
DNA: TGTGCCAGCAGCTTGTTAAAAGGGGACACCGGGGAGCTGTTTTTT
CDR3: CASSLLKGDTGELFF

D: TRBD1
J: TRBJ2-1
V: TRBV11-3
size: once
DNA: TGTGCCAGCAGCTTAAAGGGTACCGGGACAGGGGGTGTCAACAATGAGCAGTTCTTC
CDR3: CASSLKGTGTGGVNNEQFF

D: .
J: TRBJ2-7
V: TRBV4-1
size: few
DNA: TGCGCCAGCAGCCAAGATTCTGTATACGAGCAGTACTTC
CDR3: CASSQDSVYEQYF

D: .
J: TRBJ2-1
V: TRBV5-1
size: .
DNA: TGCGCCAGCAGCTCGCGGGGTAACAATGAGCAGTTCTTC
CDR3: CASSSRGNNEQFF

D: .
J: TRBJ1-1
V: TRBV25-1
size: few
DNA: TGTGCCAGCAGTCGGCAGGGTGAAGGCACTGAAGCTTTCTTT
CDR3: CASSRQGEGTEAFF

D: .
J: TRBJ1-2
V: TRBV27
size: .
DNA: TGTGCCAGCAGGAGCGGATTTTATGGCTACACCTTC
CDR3: CASRSGFYGYTF

D: .
J: TRBJ1-2
V: TRBV4-1
size: .
DNA: TGCGCCAGCAGCCAATTCGCAGGGCTTTATGGCTACACCTTC
CDR3: CASSQFAGLYGYTF

D: .
J: TRBJ2-3
V: TRBV15
size: .
DNA: TGTGCCACCAGCAGGAGTGGGGCGGATACGCAGTATTTT
CDR3: CATSRSGADTQYF

D: .
J: TRBJ2-5
V: TRBV7-6
size: .
DNA: TGTGCCAGCAGCTCCGGGACCGGCGCGGGGACCCAGTACTTC
CDR3: CASSSGTGAGTQYF

D: .
J: TRBJ2-4
V: TRBV4-2
size: .
DNA: TGTGCCAGCAGCCAAGAGAGGGCAGGGTTTACCAAAAACATTCAGTACTTC
CDR3: CASSQERAGFTKNIQYF

D: .
J: TRBJ1-1
V: TRBV6-2/TRBV6-3
size: .
DNA: TGTGCCAGCAGTGAGATCAGACTGAACACTGAAGCTTTCTTT
CDR3: CASSEIRLNTEAFF

D: TRBD1
J: TRBJ1-5
V: TRBV20-1
size: few
DNA: TGCAGTGCTAGTCCCCAGGGGGCTGGCAATCAGCCCCAGCATTTT
CDR3: CSASPQGAGNQPQHF

D: .
J: TRBJ1-2
V: TRBV12-3/TRBV12-4
size: few
DNA: TGTGCCAGCAGTTTGGGAGGGGCCCCGAACTATGGCTACACCTTC
CDR3: CASSLGGAPNYGYTF

D: .
J: TRBJ2-1
V: TRBV21-1
size: .
DNA: TGTGCCAGCAGCAATGGGGGGAGTGAGCAGTTCTTC
CDR3: CASSNGGSEQFF

D: .
J: TRBJ2-5
V: TRBV10-3
size: .
DNA: TGTGCCATCAGTGAGACAGATGGGGAGACCCAGTACTTC
CDR3: CAISETDGETQYF

D: .
J: TRBJ2-7
V: TRBV12-3/TRBV12-4
size: .
DNA: TGTGCCAGCAGTTTGACAGATTCCTCCGAGCAGTACTTC
CDR3: CASSLTDSSEQYF

D: TRBD1
J: TRBJ2-4
V: TRBV4-2
size: .
DNA: TGTGCCAGCAGCCAAAGAACAGGGGTGGACAAAAACATTCAGTACTTC
CDR3: CASSQRTGVDKNIQYF

D: TRBD2
J: TRBJ2-3
V: TRBV7-2
size: .
DNA: TGTGCCAGCAGCTTACAGTATACTAGCGGGAGTCCCCCAGATACGCAGTATTTT
CDR3: CASSLQYTSGSPPDTQYF

D: .
J: TRBJ2-6
V: TRBV12-3/TRBV12-4
size: few
DNA: TGTGCCAGCAGTCCGGATTTAACTGGGGCCAACGTCCTGACTTTC
CDR3: CASSPDLTGANVLTF

D: TRBD1
J: TRBJ2-4
V: TRBV30
size: .
DNA: TGTGCCTGGAAACAGGGGGCCAAAAACATTCAGTACTTC
CDR3: CAWKQGAKNIQYF

D: TRBD1
J: TRBJ2-4
V: TRBV20-1
size: few
DNA: TGCAGTGCTAGAGGAAGACAGGGATCGGGCAAAAACATTCAGTACTTC
CDR3: CSARGRQGSGKNIQYF

D: TRBD1
J: TRBJ1-2
V: TRBV2
size: few
DNA: TGTGCCAGCAGTGGAAGGAAATCCGGACAGGGAAGTGGCTACACCTTC
CDR3: CASSGRKSGQGSGYTF

D: .
J: TRBJ2-6
V: TRBV24-1
size: .
DNA: TGTGCCACCAGTGATGAACCCCGGGACACCGCCTCTGGGGCCAACGTCCTGACTTTC
CDR3: CATSDEPRDTASGANVLTF

D: .
J: TRBJ2-2
V: TRBV10-3
size: few
DNA: TGTGCCATCAGTGAGTCTAGCGGAAGGAACACCGGGGAGCTGTTTTTT
CDR3: CAISESSGRNTGELFF

D: .
J: TRBJ2-7
V: TRBV11-1
size: few
DNA: TGTGCCAGCAGCTTAGCCGGGACTTACTACGAGCAGTACTTC
CDR3: CASSLAGTYYEQYF

D: .
J: TRBJ1-2
V: TRBV5-8
size: .
DNA: TGTGCCAGCAGCTTGAAGGGCAGGGGATGGGATAATGGCTACACCTTC
CDR3: CASSLKGRGWDNGYTF

D: .
J: TRBJ1-5
V: TRBV12-3/TRBV12-4
size: .
DNA: TGTGCCAGCACCCAAGGACAGAGTAATCAGCCCCAGCATTTT
CDR3: CASTQGQSNQPQHF

D: .
J: TRBJ2-1
V: TRBV10-3
size: .
DNA: TGTGCCATCAGCTCCGGAGCCCCCTCCTACAATGAGCAGTTCTTC
CDR3: CAISSGAPSYNEQFF

D: .
J: TRBJ1-4
V: TRBV27
size: .
DNA: TGTGCCAGCAGTTCCTCCACCGTTAATGAAAAACTGTTTTTT
CDR3: CASSSSTVNEKLFF

D: TRBD1
J: TRBJ1-1
V: TRBV18
size: few
DNA: TGTGCCAGCTCACCACGGATTCGTGGACAGGGCACTGAAGCTTTCTTT
CDR3: CASSPRIRGQGTEAFF

D: .
J: TRBJ1-2
V: TRBV7-9
size: .
DNA: TGTGCCAGCAGCTTAGTTATGCCAGCTGCTAACTATGGCTACACCTTC
CDR3: CASSLVMPAANYGYTF